This T cell receptor beta chain was obtained from a study of T-cell reconstitution after alpha-beta-depleted transplantation in children. Study results and caveats: T-cell counts and diversity were attributed mostly to newly produced T cells one year after transplant. The high TCRbeta diversity at day 60 in some patients came from surviving recipient T cells and thymic progenitors. Alpha-beta T cells about two months after transplant reportedly derived from several hundred expanded graft clones.

Construction of the TCRbeta library involved unique molecular identifiers. One entry per CDR3 protein results from TCRdb running MiXCR on the PCR reads. The sample holds 540,000 or so distinct CDR3 sequences, around 23% seen once. Concerning this clonotype itself: Its specificity is unknown.

V was pared by 0 bases and J by 7 bases, with 15 bases between. CDR3 length: 15 amino acids. Germline V CDR1 and CDR2: SGHDT, YYEEEE. J is TRBJ2-3 and V is TRBV5-6; perhaps TRBD1 as D (5 bases). The clonotype originates from a boy under two years old who had a stem cell transplant for acute myeloid leukemia, so the T cells may come from the graft donor. Here the sequenced sample was PBMCs, mostly from graft donor cells, taken 360 days after TCRalphabeta/CD19-depleted stem cell transplant. This chain's CDR3 is CASSLDWSPGNTQYF. The CDR3 nucleotides are TGTGCCAGCAGCTTGGATTGGTCCCCAGGGAATACGCAGTATTTT. The whole variable domain, remainder taken from reference TRBV5-6 and TRBJ2-3, is DAGVTQSPTHLIKTRGQQVTLRCSPKSGHDTVSWYQQALGQGPQFIFQYYEEEERQRGNFPDRFSGHQFPNYSSELNVNALLLGDSALYLCASSLDWSPGNTQYFGPGTRLTVL.